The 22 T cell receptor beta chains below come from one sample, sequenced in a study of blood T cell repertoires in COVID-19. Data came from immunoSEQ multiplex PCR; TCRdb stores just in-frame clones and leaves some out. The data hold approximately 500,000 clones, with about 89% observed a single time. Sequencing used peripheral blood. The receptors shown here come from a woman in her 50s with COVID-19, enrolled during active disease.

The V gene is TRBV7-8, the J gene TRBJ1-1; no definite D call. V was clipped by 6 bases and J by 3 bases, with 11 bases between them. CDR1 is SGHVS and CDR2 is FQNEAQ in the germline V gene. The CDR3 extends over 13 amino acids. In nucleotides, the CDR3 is TGTGCCAGCAGTTCGGAGCGAGACACTGAAGCTTTCTTT. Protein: CASSSERDTEAFF. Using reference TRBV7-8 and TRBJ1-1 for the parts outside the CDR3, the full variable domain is GAGVSQSPRYKVAKRGQDVALRCDPISGHVSLFWYQQALGQGPEFLTYFQNEAQLDKSGLPSDRFFAERPEGSVSTLKIQRTQQEDSAVYLCASSSERDTEAFFGQGTRLTVV.

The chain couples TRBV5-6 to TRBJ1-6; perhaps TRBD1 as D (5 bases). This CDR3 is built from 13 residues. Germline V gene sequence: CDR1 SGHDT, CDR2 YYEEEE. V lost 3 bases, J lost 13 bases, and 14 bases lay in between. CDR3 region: CASSWGAPWPLHF. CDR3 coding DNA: TGTGCCAGCAGCTGGGGCGCCCCGTGGCCCCTCCACTTT. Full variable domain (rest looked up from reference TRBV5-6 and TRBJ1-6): DAGVTQSPTHLIKTRGQQVTLRCSPKSGHDTVSWYQQALGQGPQFIFQYYEEEERQRGNFPDRFSGHQFPNYSSELNVNALLLGDSALYLCASSWGAPWPLHFGNGTRLTVT.

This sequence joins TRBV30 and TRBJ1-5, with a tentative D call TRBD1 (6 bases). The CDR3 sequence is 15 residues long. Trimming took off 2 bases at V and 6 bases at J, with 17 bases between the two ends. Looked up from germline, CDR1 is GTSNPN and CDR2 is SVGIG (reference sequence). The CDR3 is CAWSTTPGRGQPQHF. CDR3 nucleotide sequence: TGTGCCTGGAGTACGACACCGGGCAGGGGTCAGCCCCAGCATTTT. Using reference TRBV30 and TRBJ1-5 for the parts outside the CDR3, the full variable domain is SQTIHQWPATLVQPVGSPLSLECTVEGTSNPNLYWYRQAAGRGLQLLFYSVGIGQISSEVPQNLSASRPQDRQFILSSKKLLLSDSGFYLCAWSTTPGRGQPQHFGDGTRLSIL.

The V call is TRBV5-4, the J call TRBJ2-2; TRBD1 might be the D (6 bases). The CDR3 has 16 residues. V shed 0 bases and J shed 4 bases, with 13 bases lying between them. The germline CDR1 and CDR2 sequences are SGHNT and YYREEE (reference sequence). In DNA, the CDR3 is TGTGCCAGCAGCTTGGGACAGGCGAAGGGCACCGGGGAGCTGTTTTTT. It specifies CASSLGQAKGTGELFF. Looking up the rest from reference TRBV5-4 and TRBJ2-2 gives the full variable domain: ETGVTQSPTHLIKTRGQQVTLRCSSQSGHNTVSWYQQALGQGPQFIFQYYREEENGRGNFPPRFSGLQFPNYSSELNVNALELDDSALYLCASSLGQAKGTGELFFGEGSRLTVL.

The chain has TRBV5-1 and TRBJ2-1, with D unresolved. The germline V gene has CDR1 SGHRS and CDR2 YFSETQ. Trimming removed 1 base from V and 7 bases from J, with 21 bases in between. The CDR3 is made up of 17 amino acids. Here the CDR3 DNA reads TGCGCCAGCAGCTTGTCCCTCGGATCCGTAACGGAGAATGAGCAGTTCTTC. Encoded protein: CASSLSLGSVTENEQFF.

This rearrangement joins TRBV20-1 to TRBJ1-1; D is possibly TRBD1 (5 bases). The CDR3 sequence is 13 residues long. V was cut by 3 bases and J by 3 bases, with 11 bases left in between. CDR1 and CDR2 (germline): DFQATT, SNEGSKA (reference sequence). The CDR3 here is CSASWGQDTEAFF. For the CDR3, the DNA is TGCAGTGCTAGTTGGGGCCAGGACACTGAAGCTTTCTTT.

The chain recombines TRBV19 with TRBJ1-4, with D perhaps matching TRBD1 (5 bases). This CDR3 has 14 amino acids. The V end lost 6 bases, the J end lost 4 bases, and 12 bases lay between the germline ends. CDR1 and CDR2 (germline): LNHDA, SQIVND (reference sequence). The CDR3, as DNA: TGTGCCAGTAGCACCGACAGATATAATGAAAAACTGTTTTTT. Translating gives CASSTDRYNEKLFF. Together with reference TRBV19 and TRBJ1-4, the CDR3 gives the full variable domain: DGGITQSPKYLFRKEGQNVTLSCEQNLNHDAMYWYRQDPGQGLRLIYYSQIVNDFQKGDIAEGYSVSREKKESFPLTVTSAQKNPTAFYLCASSTDRYNEKLFFGSGTQLSVL.

The CDR3, as DNA: TGTGCCAGCAGCTTCGGGGGGCCGAACACTGAAGCTTTCTTT. Translating it yields CASSFGGPNTEAFF. This chain uses TRBV7-2 with TRBJ1-1, with D perhaps matching TRBD1 (6 bases). This CDR3 is 14 amino acids long. Germline values: CDR1 SGHTA, CDR2 FQGNSA. V was clipped by 3 bases and J by 1 base, with 9 bases between them. Together with reference TRBV7-2 and TRBJ1-1, the CDR3 gives the full variable domain: GAGVSQSPSNKVTEKGKDVELRCDPISGHTALYWYRQSLGQGLEFLIYFQGNSAPDKSGLPSDRFSAERTGGSVSTLTIQRTQQEDSAVYLCASSFGGPNTEAFFGQGTRLTVV.

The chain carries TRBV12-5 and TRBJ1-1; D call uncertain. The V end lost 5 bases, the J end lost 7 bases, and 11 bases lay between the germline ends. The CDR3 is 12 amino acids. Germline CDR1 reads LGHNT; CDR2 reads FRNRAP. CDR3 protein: CASGGLSGEAFF. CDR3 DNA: TGTGCTAGTGGTGGTCTCTCAGGTGAAGCTTTCTTT. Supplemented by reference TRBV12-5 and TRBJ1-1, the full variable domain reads DARVTQTPRHKVTEMGQEVTMRCQPILGHNTVFWYRQTMMQGLELLAYFRNRAPLDDSGMPKDRFSAEMPDATLATLKIQPSEPRDSAVYFCASGGLSGEAFFGQGTRLTVV.

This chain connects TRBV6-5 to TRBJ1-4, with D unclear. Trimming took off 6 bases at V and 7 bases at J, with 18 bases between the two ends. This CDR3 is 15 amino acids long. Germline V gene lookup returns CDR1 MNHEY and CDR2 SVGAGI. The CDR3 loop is CASRDGGPVGEKLFF. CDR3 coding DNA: TGTGCCAGCAGGGACGGAGGACCCGTCGGTGAAAAACTGTTTTTT.

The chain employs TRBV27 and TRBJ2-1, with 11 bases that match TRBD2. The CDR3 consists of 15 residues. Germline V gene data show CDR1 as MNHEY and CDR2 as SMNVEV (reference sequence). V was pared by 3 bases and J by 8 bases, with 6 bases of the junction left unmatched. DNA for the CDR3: TGTGCCAGCAGTTTGCCTAGCGGGGGGATCGATGAGCAGTTCTTC. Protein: CASSLPSGGIDEQFF.

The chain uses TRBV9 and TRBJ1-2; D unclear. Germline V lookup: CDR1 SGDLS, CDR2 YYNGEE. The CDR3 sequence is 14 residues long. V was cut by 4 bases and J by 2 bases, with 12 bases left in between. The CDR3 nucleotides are TGTGCCAGCAGCCCCCCCGGGAGGAACTATGGCTACACCTTC. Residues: CASSPPGRNYGYTF.

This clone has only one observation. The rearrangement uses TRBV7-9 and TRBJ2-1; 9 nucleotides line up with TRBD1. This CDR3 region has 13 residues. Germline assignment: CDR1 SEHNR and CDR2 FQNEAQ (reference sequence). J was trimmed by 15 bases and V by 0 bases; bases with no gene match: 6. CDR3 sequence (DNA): TGTGCCAGCAGCTTAGCTTCCGGACAGGGGACGTTCTTC. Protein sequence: CASSLASGQGTFF.

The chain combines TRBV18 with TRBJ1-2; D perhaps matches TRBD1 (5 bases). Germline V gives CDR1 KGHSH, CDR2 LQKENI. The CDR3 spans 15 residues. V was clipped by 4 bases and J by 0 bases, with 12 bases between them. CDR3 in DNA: TGTGCCAGCTCACAAGGACAACTGGCTAACTATGGCTACACCTTC. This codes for CASSQGQLANYGYTF.

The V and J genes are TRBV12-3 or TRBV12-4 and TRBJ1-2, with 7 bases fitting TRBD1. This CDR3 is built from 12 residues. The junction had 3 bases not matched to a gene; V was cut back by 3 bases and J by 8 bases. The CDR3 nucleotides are TGTGCCAGCAGTTTGGACAGGATCGGCTACACCTTC. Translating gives CASSLDRIGYTF.

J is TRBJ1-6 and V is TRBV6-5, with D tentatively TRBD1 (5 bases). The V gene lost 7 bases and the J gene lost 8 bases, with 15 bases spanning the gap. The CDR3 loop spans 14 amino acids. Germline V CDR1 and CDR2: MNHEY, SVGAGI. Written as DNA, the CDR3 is TGTGCCAGCACTCGACCGTGGGGGGATTCACCCCTCCACTTT. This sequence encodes CASTRPWGDSPLHF.

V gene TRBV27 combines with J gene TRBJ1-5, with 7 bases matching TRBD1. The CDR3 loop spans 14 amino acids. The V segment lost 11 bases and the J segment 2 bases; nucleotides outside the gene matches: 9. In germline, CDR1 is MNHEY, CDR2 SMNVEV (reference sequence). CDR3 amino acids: CARLRGVRNQPQHF. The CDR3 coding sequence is TGTGCCCGACTCAGGGGGGTACGCAATCAGCCCCAGCATTTT.

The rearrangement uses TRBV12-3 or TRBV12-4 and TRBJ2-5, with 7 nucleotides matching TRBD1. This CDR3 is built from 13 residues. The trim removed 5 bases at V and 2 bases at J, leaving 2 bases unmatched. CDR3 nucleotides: TGTGCCAGCAGTGAACAGGGGCAAGAGACCCAGTACTTC. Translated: CASSEQGQETQYF.

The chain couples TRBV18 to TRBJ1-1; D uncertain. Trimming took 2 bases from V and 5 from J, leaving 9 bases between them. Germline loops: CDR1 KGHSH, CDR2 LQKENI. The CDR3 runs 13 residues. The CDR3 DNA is TGTGCCAGCTCACCAGAACAGATGACTGAAGCTTTCTTT. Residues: CASSPEQMTEAFF.

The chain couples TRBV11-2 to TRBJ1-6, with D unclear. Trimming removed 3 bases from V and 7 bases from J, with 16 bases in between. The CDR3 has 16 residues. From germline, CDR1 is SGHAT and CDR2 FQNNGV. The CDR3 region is CASSFLTVVRNSPLHF. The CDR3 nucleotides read TGTGCCAGCAGCTTTCTAACGGTGGTACGAAATTCACCCCTCCACTTT. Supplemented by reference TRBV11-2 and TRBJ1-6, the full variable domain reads EAGVAQSPRYKIIEKRQSVAFWCNPISGHATLYWYQQILGQGPKLLIQFQNNGVVDDSQLPKDRFSAERLKGVDSTLKIQPAKLEDSAVYLCASSFLTVVRNSPLHFGNGTRLTVT.

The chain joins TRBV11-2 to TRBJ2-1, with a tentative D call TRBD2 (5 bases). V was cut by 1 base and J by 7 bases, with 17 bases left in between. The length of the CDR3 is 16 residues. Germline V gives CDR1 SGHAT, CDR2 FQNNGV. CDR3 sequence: CASSLAGIDVKNEQFF. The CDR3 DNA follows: TGTGCCAGCAGCTTAGCGGGGATAGATGTAAAGAATGAGCAGTTCTTC.

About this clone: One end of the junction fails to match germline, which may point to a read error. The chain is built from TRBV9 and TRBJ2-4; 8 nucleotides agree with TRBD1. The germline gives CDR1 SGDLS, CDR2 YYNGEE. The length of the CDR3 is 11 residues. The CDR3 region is CASRGQGNRHF. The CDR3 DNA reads TGTGCCAGCAGAGGACAGGGAAACAGACACTTC.